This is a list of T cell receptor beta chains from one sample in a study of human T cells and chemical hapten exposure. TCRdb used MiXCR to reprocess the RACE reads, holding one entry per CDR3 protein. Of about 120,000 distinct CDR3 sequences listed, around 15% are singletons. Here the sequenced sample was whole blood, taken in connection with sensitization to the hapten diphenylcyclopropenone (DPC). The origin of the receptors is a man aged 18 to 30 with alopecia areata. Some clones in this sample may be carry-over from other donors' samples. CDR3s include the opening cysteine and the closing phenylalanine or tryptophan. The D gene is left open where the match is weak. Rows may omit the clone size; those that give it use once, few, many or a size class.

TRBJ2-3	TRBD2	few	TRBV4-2	CASSQDRGGTDTQYF	TGTGCCAGCAGCCAAGACCGGGGGGGCACAGATACGCAGTATTTT
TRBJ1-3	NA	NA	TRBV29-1	CSVELSRGAESSGNTIYF	TGCAGCGTTGAATTGTCTAGGGGAGCTGAGAGCTCTGGAAACACCATATATTTT
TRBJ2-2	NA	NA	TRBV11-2	CASSSTRRGTTNTGELFF	TGTGCCAGCAGCTCCACACGCCGAGGGACAACGAACACCGGGGAGCTGTTTTTT
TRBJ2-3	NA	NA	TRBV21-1	CASSKVMNTLPGDTQYF	TGTGCCAGCAGCAAAGTCATGAACACCTTGCCGGGGGATACGCAGTATTTT
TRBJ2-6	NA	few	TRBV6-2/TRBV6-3	CASSYGPDGGANVLTF	TGTGCCAGCAGTTACGGCCCCGATGGTGGGGCCAACGTCCTGACTTTC
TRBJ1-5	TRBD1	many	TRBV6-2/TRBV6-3	CAQPHRGQGVDQPQHF	TGTGCCCAGCCGCACAGGGGGCAAGGGGTTGATCAGCCCCAGCATTTT
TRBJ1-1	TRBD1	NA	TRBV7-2	CASSRDREDTEAFF	TGTGCCAGCAGCCGGGACAGGGAGGACACTGAAGCTTTCTTT
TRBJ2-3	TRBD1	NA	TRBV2	CATNPTGVRTDTQYF	TGTGCCACAAACCCGACAGGGGTCCGCACAGATACGCAGTATTTT
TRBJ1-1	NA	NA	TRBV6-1	CASSEVWGEPTEAFF	TGTGCCAGCAGTGAAGTTTGGGGGGAGCCCACTGAAGCTTTCTTT
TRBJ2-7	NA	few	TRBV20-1	CSAREGGGGTYEQYF	TGCAGTGCTAGAGAAGGAGGAGGAGGGACCTACGAGCAGTACTTC
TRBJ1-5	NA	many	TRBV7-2	CASSVRQINQPQHF	TGTGCCAGCAGTGTGAGACAAATCAATCAGCCCCAGCATTTT